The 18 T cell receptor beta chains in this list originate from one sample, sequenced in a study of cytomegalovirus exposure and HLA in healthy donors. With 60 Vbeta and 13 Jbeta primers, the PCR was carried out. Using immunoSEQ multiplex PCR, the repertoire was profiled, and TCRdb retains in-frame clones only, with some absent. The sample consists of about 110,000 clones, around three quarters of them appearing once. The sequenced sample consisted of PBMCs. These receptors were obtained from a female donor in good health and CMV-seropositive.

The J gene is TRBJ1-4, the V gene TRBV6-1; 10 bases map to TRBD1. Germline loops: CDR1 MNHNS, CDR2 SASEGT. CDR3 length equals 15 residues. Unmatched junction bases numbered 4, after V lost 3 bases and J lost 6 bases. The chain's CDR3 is CASSETGGGHEKLFF. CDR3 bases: TGTGCCAGCAGTGAGACAGGGGGCGGGCATGAAAAACTGTTTTTT.

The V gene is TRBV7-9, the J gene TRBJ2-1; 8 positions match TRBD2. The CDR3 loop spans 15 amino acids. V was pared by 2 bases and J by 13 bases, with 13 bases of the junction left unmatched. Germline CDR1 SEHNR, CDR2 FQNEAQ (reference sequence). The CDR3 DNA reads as TGTGCCAGCAGCTTATGGACTAGCCAGGGCGTACCACAGTTCTTC. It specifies CASSLWTSQGVPQFF.

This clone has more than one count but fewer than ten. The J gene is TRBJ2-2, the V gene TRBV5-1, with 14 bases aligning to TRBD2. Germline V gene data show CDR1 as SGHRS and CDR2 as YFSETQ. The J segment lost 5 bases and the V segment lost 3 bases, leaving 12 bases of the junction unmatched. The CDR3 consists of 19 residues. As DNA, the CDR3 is TGCGCCAGCAGCTCAGGACTAGCGGGAGGCCGATTAGGGACCGGGGAGCTGTTTTTT. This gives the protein CASSSGLAGGRLGTGELFF.

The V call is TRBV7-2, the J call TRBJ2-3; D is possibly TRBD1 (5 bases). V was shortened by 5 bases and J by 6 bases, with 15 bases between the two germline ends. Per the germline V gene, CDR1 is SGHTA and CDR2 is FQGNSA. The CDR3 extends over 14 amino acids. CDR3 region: CASSLDQGADTQYF. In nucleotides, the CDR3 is TGTGCCAGCAGCCTAGACCAGGGTGCGGATACGCAGTATTTT. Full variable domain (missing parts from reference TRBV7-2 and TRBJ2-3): GAGVSQSPSNKVTEKGKDVELRCDPISGHTALYWYRQSLGQGLEFLIYFQGNSAPDKSGLPSDRFSAERTGGSVSTLTIQRTQQEDSAVYLCASSLDQGADTQYFGPGTRLTVL.

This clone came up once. The CDR3 here is CASSLLGGSGGRFEQYF. CDR3 sequence (DNA): TGTGCCAGCAGCTTACTCGGCGGAAGCGGAGGGCGGTTCGAGCAGTACTTC. J is TRBJ2-7 and V is TRBV5-6, with D possibly TRBD2 on 6 matching bases. With 2 bases removed from V and 6 bases from J, the gap between germline ends came to 24 bases. Per the germline V gene, CDR1 is SGHDT and CDR2 is YYEEEE. This CDR3 is built from 17 residues. The full variable domain, its missing parts supplied by reference TRBV5-6 and TRBJ2-7, is DAGVTQSPTHLIKTRGQQVTLRCSPKSGHDTVSWYQQALGQGPQFIFQYYEEEERQRGNFPDRFSGHQFPNYSSELNVNALLLGDSALYLCASSLLGGSGGRFEQYFGPGTRLTVT.

CDR3 sequence (DNA): TGTGCCAGCAGTCTACAGGGTACAGGTACAGATACGCAGTATTTT. Translation gives CASSLQGTGTDTQYF. V usage is TRBV28 and J usage is TRBJ2-3, with a weak D call TRBD1 (6 bases). V shed 5 bases and J shed 3 bases, with 15 bases lying between them. CDR1 and CDR2 (germline): MDHEN, SYDVKM. The length of the CDR3 is 15 residues.

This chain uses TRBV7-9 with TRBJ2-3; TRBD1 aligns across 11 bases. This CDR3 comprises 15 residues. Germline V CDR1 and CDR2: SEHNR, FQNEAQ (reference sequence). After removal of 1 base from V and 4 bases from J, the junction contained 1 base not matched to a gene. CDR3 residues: CASSLGTGGADTQYF. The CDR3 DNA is TGTGCCAGCAGCTTAGGGACAGGGGGCGCAGATACGCAGTATTTT.

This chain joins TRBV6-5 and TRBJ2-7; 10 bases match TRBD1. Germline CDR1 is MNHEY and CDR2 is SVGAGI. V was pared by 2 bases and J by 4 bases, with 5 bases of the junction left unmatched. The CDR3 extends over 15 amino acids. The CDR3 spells CASSYATGGAYEQYF. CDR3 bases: TGTGCCAGCAGTTACGCGACAGGGGGCGCTTACGAGCAGTACTTC.

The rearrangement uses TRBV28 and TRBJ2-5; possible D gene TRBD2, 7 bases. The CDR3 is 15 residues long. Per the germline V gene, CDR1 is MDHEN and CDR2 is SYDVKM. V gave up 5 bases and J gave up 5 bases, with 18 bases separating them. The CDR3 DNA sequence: TGTGCCAGCAGTCCCGGGGGAGGGGGTGCGGAGACCCAGTACTTC. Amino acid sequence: CASSPGGGGAETQYF.

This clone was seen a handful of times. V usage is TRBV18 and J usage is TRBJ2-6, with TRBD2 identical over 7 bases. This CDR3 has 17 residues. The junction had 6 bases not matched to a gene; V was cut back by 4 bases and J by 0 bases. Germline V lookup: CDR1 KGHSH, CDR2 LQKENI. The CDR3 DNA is TGTGCCAGCTCACGGGGGGGGAGAAGCTCTGGGGCCAACGTCCTGACTTTC. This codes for CASSRGGRSSGANVLTF.

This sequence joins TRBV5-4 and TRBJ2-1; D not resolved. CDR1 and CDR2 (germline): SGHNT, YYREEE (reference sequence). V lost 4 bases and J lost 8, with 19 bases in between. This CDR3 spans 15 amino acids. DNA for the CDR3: TGTGCCAGCAGCATTGATCCCACTGCAAATTATGAGCAGTTCTTC. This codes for CASSIDPTANYEQFF.

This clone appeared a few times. This CDR3 reads CASSLVQGLAMYEQFF. CDR3 coding DNA: TGTGCCAGCAGTTTGGTTCAAGGACTAGCGATGTATGAGCAGTTCTTC. The chain links TRBV28 to TRBJ2-1; 9 positions match TRBD2. Looked up from germline, CDR1 is MDHEN and CDR2 is SYDVKM. The CDR3 totals 16 residues. V was pared by 3 bases and J by 8 bases, with 11 bases of the junction left unmatched. The full variable domain, rest sourced from reference TRBV28 and TRBJ2-1, is DVKVTQSSRYLVKRTGEKVFLECVQDMDHENMFWYRQDPGLGLRLIYFSYDVKMKEKGDIPEGYSVSREKKERFSLILESASTNQTSMYLCASSLVQGLAMYEQFFGPGTRLTVL.

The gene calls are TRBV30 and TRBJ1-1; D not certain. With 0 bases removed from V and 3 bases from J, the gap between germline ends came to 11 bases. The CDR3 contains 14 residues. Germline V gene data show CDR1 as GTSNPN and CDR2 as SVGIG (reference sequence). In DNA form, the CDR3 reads TGTGCCTGGAGTGTTGTCAGTCAGTACACTGAAGCTTTCTTT. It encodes CAWSVVSQYTEAFF.

The CDR3 DNA reads as TGTGCCAGCAGCTTAGGGGACAGCATGAACACTGAAGCTTTCTTT. As protein: CASSLGDSMNTEAFF. This rearrangement joins TRBV11-2 to TRBJ1-1; 7 bases agree with TRBD1. The CDR3 is made up of 15 amino acids. V trimming: 1 base; J trimming: 0 bases; junction bases outside the gene matches: 2. CDR1 is SGHAT and CDR2 is FQNNGV in the germline V gene.

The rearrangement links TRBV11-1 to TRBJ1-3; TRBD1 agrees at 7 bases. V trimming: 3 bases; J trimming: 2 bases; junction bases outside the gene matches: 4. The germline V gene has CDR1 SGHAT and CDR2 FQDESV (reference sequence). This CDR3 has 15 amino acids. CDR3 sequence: CASSFNRGAGNTIYF. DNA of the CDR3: TGTGCCAGCAGCTTCAACAGGGGTGCTGGAAACACCATATATTTT.

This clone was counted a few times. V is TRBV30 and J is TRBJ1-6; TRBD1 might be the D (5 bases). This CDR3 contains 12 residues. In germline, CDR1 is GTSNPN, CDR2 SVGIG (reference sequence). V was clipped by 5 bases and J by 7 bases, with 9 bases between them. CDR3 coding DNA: TGTGCCTGGGCCAGGGCCAATTCACCCCTCCACTTT. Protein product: CAWARANSPLHF.

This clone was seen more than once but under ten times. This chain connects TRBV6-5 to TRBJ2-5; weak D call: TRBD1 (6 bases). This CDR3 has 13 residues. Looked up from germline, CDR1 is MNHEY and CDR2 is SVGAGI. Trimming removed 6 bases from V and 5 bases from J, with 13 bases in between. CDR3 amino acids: CASSLGQMETQYF. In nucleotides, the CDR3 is TGTGCCAGCAGCCTCGGACAGATGGAGACCCAGTACTTC.

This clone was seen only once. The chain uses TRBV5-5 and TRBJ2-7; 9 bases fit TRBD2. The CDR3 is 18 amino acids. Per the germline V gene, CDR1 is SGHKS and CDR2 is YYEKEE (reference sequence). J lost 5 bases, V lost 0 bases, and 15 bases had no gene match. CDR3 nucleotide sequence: TGTGCCAGCAGCTTGGCATTGGGGGCTAGCGGGGTCCCTGACGAGCAGTACTTC. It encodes CASSLALGASGVPDEQYF.